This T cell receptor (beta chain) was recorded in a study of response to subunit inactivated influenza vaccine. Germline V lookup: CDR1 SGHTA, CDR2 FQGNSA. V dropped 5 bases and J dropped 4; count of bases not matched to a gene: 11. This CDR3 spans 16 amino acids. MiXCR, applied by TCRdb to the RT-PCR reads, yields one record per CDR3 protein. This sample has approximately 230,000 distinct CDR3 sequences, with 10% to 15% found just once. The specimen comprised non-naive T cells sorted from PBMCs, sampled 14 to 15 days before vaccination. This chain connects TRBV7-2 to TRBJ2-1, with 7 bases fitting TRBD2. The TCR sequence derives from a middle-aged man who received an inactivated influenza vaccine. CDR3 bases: TGTGCCAGCAGCCCGAGCTCGGGCGGGGGTTACAATGAGCAGTTCTTC. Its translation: CASSPSSGGGYNEQFF.